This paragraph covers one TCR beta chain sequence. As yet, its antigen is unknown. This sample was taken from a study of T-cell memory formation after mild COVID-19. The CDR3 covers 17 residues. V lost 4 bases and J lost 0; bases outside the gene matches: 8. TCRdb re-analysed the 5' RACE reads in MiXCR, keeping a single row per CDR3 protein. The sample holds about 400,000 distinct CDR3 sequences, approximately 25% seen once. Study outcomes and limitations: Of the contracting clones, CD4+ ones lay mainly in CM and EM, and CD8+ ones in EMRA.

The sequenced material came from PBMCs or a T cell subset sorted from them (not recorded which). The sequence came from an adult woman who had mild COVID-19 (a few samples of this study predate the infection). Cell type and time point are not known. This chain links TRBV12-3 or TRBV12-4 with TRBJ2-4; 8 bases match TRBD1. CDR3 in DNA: TGTGCCAGCAGTTCCTCAGGGGGCCAGAGAGCCAAAAACATTCAGTACTTC. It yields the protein CASSSSGGQRAKNIQYF.